This TCR beta chain was retrieved from a study of blood T cells in healthy people across ages. Whole-study findings and limits: Higher diversity and more naive CD4+ cells were features of long-lived donors, compared to aged donors. A conclusive naive versus antigen-experienced comparison was prevented by the unsorted PBMCs.

Germline V gives CDR1 SGHRS, CDR2 YFSETQ. The CDR3 has 14 residues. The use of a sample-barcoded 5' primer and a J-beta primer mix characterized a second PCR of roughly 6 to 12 cycles. Each single sample gave us at least 2.5 million CDR3-containing paired-end reads. MiXCR, applied by TCRdb to the 5' RACE reads, yields one record per CDR3 protein. The sample has 1.5 million to 2 million distinct CDR3 sequences; over 25% are singletons. The amount of total RNA extracted per sample was at least 5 micrograms. This clonotype showed up just a few times. Its antigen is undetermined. A read error may explain this, as a much larger clone is one base away.

The TCR originated in a woman in her 30s in good health. This chain links TRBV5-1 with TRBJ2-7; D is ambiguous. Material for sequencing was blood. Here the CDR3 DNA reads TGCGCCAGCGGCTTGGTTTCTGGGTCCTACGAGCAGTACTTC. This sequence encodes CASGLVSGSYEQYF.